This is a list of T cell receptor beta chains from one sample in a study of blood T cells in healthy people across ages. TCRdb reanalysed the 5' RACE reads using MiXCR and keeps one entry per CDR3 protein. This table holds some 760,000 distinct CDR3 sequences, around 25% found once. These data were likewise used in another study, on T cells of mothers and their children.

The source material was blood. The receptors here all came from a boy aged 5-17 years in good health. The CDR3 runs from the conserved cysteine through the conserved F or W. D genes are given only for firm matches. A row's size may be missing; if present it is once, few, many or a size class.

j_call v_call d_call clone_size cdr3_nt cdr3_aa
TRBJ2-7 TRBV28 . . TGTGCCAGCAGTTCCCGTCCCCTCGCTATCGGGGAGCAGTACTTC CASSSRPLAIGEQYF
TRBJ1-2 TRBV6-2/TRBV6-3 . few TGTGCCAGCAGTCCGTGGGCATATGGCTACACCTTC CASSPWAYGYTF
TRBJ2-5 TRBV7-2 . . TGTGCCAGCAGCCCAGGGTGGGGGCAACAGTACTTC CASSPGWGQQYF
TRBJ2-7 TRBV7-6 TRBD2 once TGTGCCAGCAGCTTTAGACTAGCTCCGACCTCCTACGAGCAGTACTTC CASSFRLAPTSYEQYF
TRBJ2-4 TRBV6-2/TRBV6-3 . . TGTGCCAGCAGACACAGGACCCTAAGGGAAAACATTCAGTACTTC CASRHRTLRENIQYF
TRBJ1-1 TRBV29-1 TRBD1 . TGCAGCGTTGCCCATGGGGATCGGGACAGCGAAGCTTTCTTT CSVAHGDRDSEAFF
TRBJ2-3 TRBV6-5 TRBD2 . TGTGCCAGCAGTCAAGCGGGAGGGGGAGATACGCAGTATTTT CASSQAGGGDTQYF
TRBJ1-2 TRBV29-1 TRBD1 few TGCAGCGTTGAGAGGGGGCTTGGCTACACCTTC CSVERGLGYTF
TRBJ2-2 TRBV12-3/TRBV12-4 . . TGTGCCAGCAGTTCTGAGTACAGCGGGGAGCTGTTTTTT CASSSEYSGELFF
TRBJ2-5 TRBV27 . . TGTGCCAGCAGTTTAGATCGGGTTCGGACAGAGACCCAGTACTTC CASSLDRVRTETQYF
TRBJ2-7 TRBV7-3 TRBD1 . TGTGCCAGCAGCTTAACGCAGGGACAGGGCTACGAGCAGTACTTC CASSLTQGQGYEQYF
TRBJ2-5 TRBV5-1 . . TGCGCCAGCAGCTTGGCCGCCAGGAATCAAGAGACCCAGTACTTC CASSLAARNQETQYF
TRBJ1-2 TRBV13 . few TGTGCCAGCAGCTTAGGCGAGGGGGAAAATGGCTACACCTTC CASSLGEGENGYTF
TRBJ2-5 TRBV7-2 . . TGTGCCAGCAGCTTAAGGGGCCAGGGTCTAGGTAAAGCCCAAGAGACCCAGTACTTC CASSLRGQGLGKAQETQYF
TRBJ1-2 TRBV2 . few TGTGCCACCAATGATCTCCTTTTCACCGACAACCGCCATGGCTACACCTTC CATNDLLFTDNRHGYTF